The 22 T cell receptor beta chains presented below share a single source sample, sequenced in a study of OX40 agonist ivuxolimab in advanced cancers. Profiled with immunoSEQ multiplex PCR; TCRdb holds only in-frame clones, not every one. The sample yields approximately 87,000 clones, more than 85% seen once. The sequenced sample was CD4+ or CD8+ T cells sorted from blood, obtained in a trial of the OX40 agonist ivuxolimab. These receptors came from an adult with an advanced solid tumor such as melanoma, head and neck, liver or kidney cancer.

This clone occurred a few times. V is TRBV13 and J is TRBJ1-2; possibly TRBD1 for D (6 bases). Deletions cut 2 bases from V and 4 bases from J, with 8 bases between. The germline V gene encodes CDR1 PRHDT and CDR2 FYEKMQ (reference sequence). The CDR3 covers 13 residues. CDR3 DNA sequence: TGTGCCAGCAGCTTACGGGGGCCCTATGGCTACACCTTC. It translates to CASSLRGPYGYTF.

In its sample, this clone was seen a few times. J is TRBJ1-2 and V is TRBV4-1; the D gene is possibly TRBD1 (6 bases). The V end was cut by 4 bases, the J end by 2 bases, with 14 bases between. Germline-derived CDR1 and CDR2 are MGHRA and YSYEKL. The CDR3 is 15 residues long. The CDR3 protein is CASSLSGQSNYGYTF. CDR3 DNA: TGCGCCAGCAGCCTCAGCGGACAGAGCAACTATGGCTACACCTTC.

This clone was counted a single time. The J gene is TRBJ2-7, the V gene TRBV27; 7 nucleotides match TRBD2. This CDR3 is built from 15 residues. Germline values: CDR1 MNHEY, CDR2 SMNVEV (reference sequence). V lost 8 bases to trimming and J lost 0 bases; unmatched junction nucleotides: 10. This CDR3 is CASSRARGSSYEQYF. CDR3 in DNA: TGTGCCAGCTCCCGAGCCCGCGGGAGCTCCTACGAGCAGTACTTC.

The genes are TRBV5-6 and TRBJ1-5; possible D gene TRBD1, 6 bases. The CDR3 contains 14 residues. V lost 6 bases and J lost 4, with 14 bases in between. Germline V lookup: CDR1 SGHDT, CDR2 YYEEEE. The DNA for the CDR3 is TGTGCCAGCACTTTTGGGACACTTAATCAGCCCCAGCATTTT. It yields the protein CASTFGTLNQPQHF.

The J gene is TRBJ2-5, the V gene TRBV5-6; 12 nucleotides align to TRBD1. The CDR3 extends over 18 amino acids. Germline trimming cut 0 bases from V and 5 bases from J; bases unmatched to any gene: 11. Germline V gives CDR1 SGHDT, CDR2 YYEEEE. The chain's CDR3 is CASSLVISGTGGWETQYF. The CDR3 nucleotides are TGTGCCAGCAGCTTGGTGATTTCTGGGACAGGGGGCTGGGAGACCCAGTACTTC.

The genes are TRBV14 and TRBJ2-5; 7 positions match TRBD1. V shed 5 bases and J 5 bases; nucleotides not matched to a gene: 11. The CDR3 sequence is 15 residues long. Germline CDR1 and CDR2: SGHDN and FVKESK. As DNA, the CDR3 is TGTGCCAGCAGCTCCGTTACAGGGGTATCGGAGACCCAGTACTTC. Protein: CASSSVTGVSETQYF.

The genes are TRBV30 and TRBJ2-7, with D possibly called TRBD1 or TRBD2 (6 bases each). CDR3 length equals 14 residues. Trimming cost V 8 bases and J 3 bases, with 20 bases left between them. The germline gives CDR1 GTSNPN, CDR2 SVGIG (reference sequence). CDR3 protein: CAQTLGGLSYEQYF. The CDR3 DNA is TGTGCCCAGACCTTAGGGGGGTTGAGCTACGAGCAGTACTTC.

The genes are TRBV7-9 and TRBJ1-5; no clear D. V was clipped by 5 bases and J by 8 bases, with 13 bases between them. Germline loops: CDR1 SEHNR, CDR2 FQNEAQ (reference sequence). The CDR3 runs to 13 residues. The CDR3 DNA reads TGTGCCAGCAGCCCCGGGTACAAGGAGCCCCAGCATTTT. Amino acid sequence: CASSPGYKEPQHF.

V and J are TRBV11-3 and TRBJ2-1; 10 bases align to TRBD2. The CDR3 sequence is 17 residues long. Losses at the gene ends were 4 bases for V and 7 bases for J; bases not matched to a gene: 13. CDR1 and CDR2 from the germline V gene are SGHNT and YENEEA. CDR3 sequence (DNA): TGTGCCAGCAGCTCCAAAAGCGGGAGGGCCGGGGTGAATGAGCAGTTCTTC. Translated, it gives CASSSKSGRAGVNEQFF.

The V call is TRBV7-9, the J call TRBJ2-3, with a possible D match to TRBD2 (6 bases). The V gene's germline CDR1 is SEHNR and CDR2 FQNEAQ (reference sequence). The CDR3 loop spans 15 amino acids. Deletions cut 5 bases from V and 0 bases from J, with 12 bases between. Written as DNA, the CDR3 is TGTGCCAGCAGCCCAGACGCGGGAAGCACAGATACGCAGTATTTT. The encoded protein is CASSPDAGSTDTQYF.

This chain links TRBV27 with TRBJ2-7; perhaps TRBD1 as D (5 bases). The CDR3 runs to 12 residues. Germline V gene data show CDR1 as MNHEY and CDR2 as SMNVEV (reference sequence). Trimming took 6 bases from V and 2 from J, leaving 8 bases between them. In nucleotides, the CDR3 is TGTGCCAGCAGGCGGACACCCTACGAGCAGTACTTC. It is translated as CASRRTPYEQYF.

DNA of the CDR3: TGTGCCAGTAGTATAGGGGTAGGCAGGGGAGAGACCCAGTACTTC. It encodes CASSIGVGRGETQYF. The chain links TRBV19 to TRBJ2-5; possible D gene TRBD1, 6 bases. Germline V gives CDR1 LNHDA, CDR2 SQIVND (reference sequence). V gave up 1 base and J gave up 4 bases, with 13 bases separating them. The CDR3 extends over 15 amino acids.

The rearrangement joins TRBV18 to TRBJ2-3; 8 bases line up with TRBD2. Germline V gene sequence: CDR1 KGHSH, CDR2 LQKENI. This CDR3 spans 16 amino acids. V trimming: 0 bases; J trimming: 6 bases; junction bases outside the gene matches: 8. The CDR3 region is CASSPPGGTSLDTQYF. CDR3 bases: TGTGCCAGCTCACCACCCGGGGGGACTAGTCTGGATACGCAGTATTTT. The whole variable domain, remainder taken from reference TRBV18 and TRBJ2-3, is NAGVMQNPRHLVRRRGQEARLRCSPMKGHSHVYWYRQLPEEGLKFMVYLQKENIIDESGMPKERFSAEFPKEGPSILRIQQVVRGDSAAYFCASSPPGGTSLDTQYFGPGTRLTVL.

The genes are TRBV7-9 and TRBJ2-7; 10 bases are a match to TRBD1. Germline-derived CDR1 and CDR2 are SEHNR and FQNEAQ (reference sequence). CDR3 length: 16 amino acids. J lost 1 base, V lost 4 bases, and 7 bases had no gene match. CDR3 sequence: CASSYPRDRGSYEQYF. The CDR3 DNA is TGTGCCAGCAGCTACCCCCGGGACAGGGGTTCCTACGAGCAGTACTTC.

The count of this clone is one. The J gene is TRBJ2-3, the V gene TRBV2; TRBD1 matches 7 bases. This CDR3 comprises 16 residues. Trimming cost V 2 bases and J 3 bases; bases outside gene matches: 8. Germline values: CDR1 SNHLY, CDR2 FYNNEI. The CDR3 DNA sequence: TGTGCCAGCAGTGAATTGGGCAGGGGGTCGACAGATACGCAGTATTTT. Encoded protein: CASSELGRGSTDTQYF.

The J gene is TRBJ2-4, the V gene TRBV4-3; TRBD2 matches 7 bases. J lost 2 bases, V lost 4 bases, and 5 bases had no gene match. The CDR3 is 15 residues long. Germline loops: CDR1 LGHNA, CDR2 YSLEER. In nucleotides, the CDR3 is TGCGCCAGCAGCCGCAGGGAGGGACCCAAAAACATTCAGTACTTC. It codes for CASSRREGPKNIQYF.

The chain carries TRBV7-9 and TRBJ2-3; no firm D call. Trimming left V 4 bases short and J 0 bases short, with 14 bases between. This CDR3 spans 16 amino acids. CDR1 is SEHNR and CDR2 is FQNEAQ in the germline V gene (reference sequence). The CDR3 nucleotides read TGTGCCAGCAGCTCACCGGTCGTCACTAGCACAGATACGCAGTATTTT. Translated, it gives CASSSPVVTSTDTQYF.

The chain carries TRBV28 and TRBJ2-7; D gene uncertain. The V gene's germline CDR1 is MDHEN and CDR2 SYDVKM. V lost 4 bases, J lost 3 bases, and 13 bases lay in between. The CDR3 is 14 amino acids. Here the CDR3 DNA reads TGTGCCAGCAGTTCCGTCGCCAGTCGCTACGAGCAGTACTTC. Amino acids: CASSSVASRYEQYF. Full variable domain (rest looked up from reference TRBV28 and TRBJ2-7): DVKVTQSSRYLVKRTGEKVFLECVQDMDHENMFWYRQDPGLGLRLIYFSYDVKMKEKGDIPEGYSVSREKKERFSLILESASTNQTSMYLCASSSVASRYEQYFGPGTRLTVT.

This clone has a handful of counts. In the same sample, other DNA sequences code for this CDR3. The chain is built from TRBV27 and TRBJ1-5, with D possibly TRBD1 on 5 matching bases. The CDR3 has 13 amino acids. Germline values: CDR1 MNHEY, CDR2 SMNVEV (reference sequence). V was trimmed by 2 bases and J by 7 bases, leaving 9 bases between them. The CDR3 DNA sequence: TGTGCCAGCAGTTTAGGTTCAGGGCAGCCCCAGCATTTT. Translation: CASSLGSGQPQHF.

The rearrangement links TRBV6-6 to TRBJ1-2; D gene unclear. Germline loops: CDR1 MNHNY, CDR2 SVGAGI (reference sequence). The CDR3 contains 14 residues. Trimming left V 0 bases short and J 3 bases short, with 8 bases between. This CDR3 is CASSYSPAYYGYTF. The DNA of the CDR3 is TGTGCCAGCAGTTACTCGCCAGCTTACTATGGCTACACCTTC.

This rearrangement joins TRBV11-2 to TRBJ2-3, with unresolved D. This CDR3 has 12 residues. Looked up from germline, CDR1 is SGHAT and CDR2 is FQNNGV. V was cut by 3 bases and J by 5 bases, with 6 bases left in between. As DNA, the CDR3 is TGTGCCAGCAGCTTTTCCCTAGATACGCAGTATTTT. It encodes CASSFSLDTQYF.

The genes are TRBV7-9 and TRBJ2-1; D might be TRBD1 (5 bases). Germline CDR1 reads SEHNR; CDR2 reads FQNEAQ (reference sequence). The CDR3 covers 15 residues. Trimming took off 5 bases at V and 8 bases at J, with 19 bases between the two ends. The CDR3 loop is CASSTYDSVDDEQFF. CDR3 nucleotides: TGTGCCAGCAGCACTTATGACAGTGTTGACGATGAGCAGTTCTTC.